This record looks at one T cell receptor (beta chain) sequence and its context. Its target is not known. Use of 60 Vbeta and 13 Jbeta primers characterized the PCR. Generated by immunoSEQ multiplex PCR, the TCRdb table keeps only in-frame clones and is missing some. This table has 150,000 or so clones, around 74% appearing once. Germline loops: CDR1 SGHTA, CDR2 FQGTGA. The CDR3 consists of 12 residues. V was trimmed by 5 bases and J by 6 bases, leaving 9 bases between them. The data were taken from a study of cytomegalovirus exposure and HLA in healthy donors. Study outcomes and limitations: TCR beta V- and J-gene trimming was later associated with a missense DCLRE1C variant.

This chain connects TRBV7-3 to TRBJ2-3; D perhaps matches TRBD2 (5 bases). The sequence was collected from a female donor in good health and CMV-seronegative. The sequenced material came from PBMCs. The CDR3 loop is CASSPSGDTQYF. The CDR3 DNA reads TGTGCCAGCAGCCCGTCGGGGGATACGCAGTATTTT.